This is a list of T cell receptor beta chains from one sample in a study of shared clonotypes between healthy human individuals. The data were produced by immunoSEQ multiplex PCR, yet TCRdb's version contains in-frame clones alone and is incomplete. Of some 500,000 clones in the sample, approximately 95% were seen once. The sample was naive CD4+ T cells sorted from blood. The receptors derive from a woman aged 30 to 39 in good health. The CDR3 runs from the conserved cysteine through the conserved F or W. The D gene is left open where the match is weak. Clone size is shown for a subset of rows, as once, few, many or a class of expanded clone.

d_call j_call cdr3_length v_call clone_size cdr3_aa cdr3_nt
TRBD1 TRBJ2-5 14 TRBV5-1 . CASRDRRTGGTQYF TGCGCCAGCAGGGATAGGCGGACAGGCGGGACCCAGTACTTC
. TRBJ1-3 15 TRBV6-1 . CASTLDWNSGNTIYF TGTGCCAGCACTCTAGACTGGAACTCTGGAAACACCATATATTTT
TRBD1 TRBJ1-2 16 TRBV15 . CATSRAGTGGNYGYTF TGTGCCACCAGCAGGGCCGGGACAGGGGGTAACTATGGCTACACCTTC
TRBD2 TRBJ2-3 19 TRBV7-3 . CASSPSFGLAGGVTDTQYF TGTGCCAGCAGCCCTAGCTTCGGACTAGCGGGAGGTGTGACAGATACGCAGTATTTT
. TRBJ2-7 19 TRBV14 once CASSQGRPPTVGISYEQYF TGTGCCAGCAGCCAAGGTCGACCGCCTACGGTTGGAATATCCTACGAGCAGTACTTC
. TRBJ2-1 22 TRBV7-6 once CASSLEPWLSGSGPLNYNEQFF TGTGCCAGCAGCTTAGAGCCATGGTTGTCGGGCAGCGGGCCTCTCAATTACAATGAGCAGTTCTTC
. TRBJ1-1 13 TRBV29-1 . CSVEQGRDTEAFF TGCAGCGTTGAACAGGGGAGGGACACTGAAGCTTTCTTT
. TRBJ2-5 13 TRBV11-3 . CASSLGVQETQYF TGTGCCAGCAGCTTGGGTGTCCAAGAGACCCAGTACTTC
. TRBJ2-7 12 TRBV7-2 few CASSLRGGEQYF TGTGCCAGCAGCCTCAGGGGAGGCGAGCAGTACTTC
TRBD1 TRBJ1-1 15 TRBV2 . CASSLQGVPNTEAFF TGTGCCAGCAGTTTACAGGGGGTCCCGAACACTGAAGCTTTCTTT
TRBD2 TRBJ2-7 16 TRBV28 once CASRYTGTSGTYEQYF TGTGCCAGCAGATATACCGGGACTAGCGGGACCTACGAGCAGTACTTC
. TRBJ2-3 12 TRBV29-1 . CSVGGSTDTQYF TGCAGCGTTGGCGGCAGCACAGATACGCAGTATTTT
. TRBJ2-7 14 TRBV7-6 . CASSLAGSTNEQYF TGTGCCAGCAGCTTAGCGGGCAGTACCAACGAGCAGTACTTC
TRBD2 TRBJ2-1 15 TRBV29-1 . CSVAASSGRYNEQFF TGCAGCGTTGCAGCTAGTAGCGGGAGGTACAATGAGCAGTTCTTC
TRBD2 TRBJ2-5 17 TRBV5-4 . CASSLDQREGGGETQYF TGTGCCAGCAGCTTGGACCAGCGGGAGGGTGGGGGAGAGACCCAGTACTTC
TRBD1 TRBJ2-6 17 TRBV23-1 . CASPQGDSLSGANVLTF TGCGCCAGCCCTCAGGGGGACAGCCTCTCTGGGGCCAACGTCCTGACTTTC
. TRBJ2-5 14 TRBV7-6 . CASSLGNGQETQYF TGTGCCAGCAGCTTAGGTAACGGGCAAGAGACCCAGTACTTC
. TRBJ1-3 14 TRBV18 . CASSRGASGNTIYF TGTGCCAGCTCACGAGGGGCTTCTGGAAACACCATATATTTT
TRBD1 TRBJ1-2 15 TRBV6-5 . CASRPWLTGGYGYTF TGTGCCAGCAGGCCCTGGTTAACAGGGGGCTATGGCTACACCTTC
. TRBJ2-7 12 TRBV29-1 . CSVAEARYEQYF TGCAGCGTTGCAGAAGCGCGCTACGAGCAGTACTTC
TRBD1 TRBJ1-1 15 TRBV5-4 . CASSLTWTGDTEAFF TGTGCCAGCAGCTTAACTTGGACAGGGGACACTGAAGCTTTCTTT
TRBD1 TRBJ1-3 19 TRBV18 . CASSYFTQGQVRSGNTIYF TGTGCCAGCTCCTACTTTACCCAAGGACAGGTTCGCTCTGGAAACACCATATATTTT
TRBD1 TRBJ1-1 13 TRBV19 . CATRGTGITEAFF TGTGCCACTAGGGGGACAGGGATCACTGAAGCTTTCTTT
. TRBJ1-5 15 TRBV27 . CASRYRVSSNQPQHF TGTGCCAGCAGGTACAGGGTTTCAAGCAATCAGCCCCAGCATTTT
TRBD1 TRBJ1-3 12 TRBV10-3 . CAISGTGDTIYF TGTGCCATCAGTGGGACAGGGGACACCATATATTTT
. TRBJ2-3 11 TRBV9 . CASSVRDTQYF TGTGCCAGCAGCGTAAGGGATACGCAGTATTTT
. TRBJ2-7 11 TRBV28 . CASSSRYEQYF TGTGCCAGCAGTTCAAGGTACGAGCAGTACTTC
TRBD2 TRBJ2-2 15 TRBV2 . CASSARTRITGELFF TGTGCCAGCAGTGCGCGGACTAGGATCACCGGGGAGCTGTTTTTT
TRBD2 TRBJ2-3 14 TRBV7-2 . CASSLKAGADTQYF TGTGCCAGCAGCTTAAAAGCGGGAGCTGATACGCAGTATTTT
. TRBJ2-3 14 TRBV30 . CAWRRATRGDTQYF TGTGCCTGGAGGAGGGCCACACGTGGAGATACGCAGTATTTT
TRBD2 TRBJ2-3 14 TRBV29-1 . CSVLSGRVTDTQYF TGCAGCGTCCTCAGCGGGAGGGTCACAGATACGCAGTATTTT
TRBD2 TRBJ2-2 15 TRBV28 . CASSFDTAGAGELFF TGTGCCAGCAGTTTTGATACAGCGGGGGCCGGGGAGCTGTTTTTT
TRBD1 TRBJ1-1 16 TRBV19 once CASSFLPGTASPEAFF TGTGCCAGTAGTTTCCTGCCCGGGACAGCTTCGCCTGAAGCTTTCTTT
TRBD1 TRBJ2-7 13 TRBV19 . CASSPWDRYEQYF TGTGCCAGTAGTCCATGGGACAGGTACGAGCAGTACTTC
. TRBJ1-2 12 TRBV30 . CAWGSINYGYTF TGTGCCTGGGGATCGATTAACTATGGCTACACCTTC
. TRBJ2-1 15 TRBV11-2 . CASSLDYRVPNEQFF TGTGCCAGCAGCTTGGACTACAGGGTACCCAATGAGCAGTTCTTC
. TRBJ1-2 14 TRBV23-1 . CASSQSMGFYGYTF TGCGCCAGCAGTCAATCAATGGGGTTCTATGGCTACACCTTC
TRBD2 TRBJ2-3 16 TRBV7-2 . CASSGPSGSPTDTQYF TGTGCCAGCAGCGGGCCTAGCGGGAGCCCCACAGATACGCAGTATTTT
TRBD1 TRBJ1-1 15 TRBV28 few CASSSTGGPVTEAFF TGTGCCAGCAGTTCCACAGGGGGCCCCGTCACTGAAGCTTTCTTT
. TRBJ2-7 12 TRBV6-5 . CASSYSAGEQYF TGTGCCAGCAGTTATAGCGCTGGCGAGCAGTACTTC
. TRBJ1-5 18 TRBV19 . CASSIGFLTGKPNQPQHF TGTGCCAGTAGTATAGGTTTCCTTACAGGGAAGCCAAATCAGCCCCAGCATTTT
TRBD1 TRBJ2-7 14 TRBV7-2 . CASSLGTGAYEQYF TGTGCCAGCAGCTTAGGGACAGGGGCCTACGAGCAGTACTTC
TRBD1 TRBJ2-7 17 TRBV4-1 . CASSQGLTGPDSYEQYF TGCGCCAGCAGCCAAGGCTTGACAGGGCCCGACTCCTACGAGCAGTACTTC
. TRBJ2-3 13 TRBV28 . CASSLSGTDTQYF TGTGCCAGCAGTTTATCCGGGACAGATACGCAGTATTTT
. TRBJ2-3 16 TRBV13 . CASSLGLAPLTDTQYF TGTGCCAGCAGCTTAGGCCTTGCACCACTCACAGATACGCAGTATTTT
TRBD2 TRBJ2-7 14 TRBV11-2 . CASKGTSWSYEQYF TGTGCCAGCAAAGGGACTAGTTGGTCCTACGAGCAGTACTTC
TRBD2 TRBJ2-2 16 TRBV10-1 . CASQNKAGGPSGELFF TGCGCCAGCCAAAATAAGGCGGGAGGGCCTTCCGGGGAGCTGTTTTTT
TRBD2 TRBJ2-3 15 TRBV27 . CASTPTSGSADTQYF TGTGCCAGCACTCCGACTAGCGGGAGTGCAGATACGCAGTATTTT
TRBD1 TRBJ2-3 16 TRBV18 . CASSPQGAAVTDTQYF TGTGCCAGCTCACCGCAGGGGGCGGCGGTGACAGATACGCAGTATTTT
TRBD2 TRBJ2-1 15 TRBV9 once CASSVAGTSKDEQFF TGTGCCAGCAGCGTAGCTGGGACTAGCAAGGATGAGCAGTTCTTC
TRBD1 TRBJ2-1 15 TRBV5-1 . CASSLERTGINEQFF TGCGCCAGCAGCTTGGAGCGGACAGGGATCAATGAGCAGTTCTTC
. TRBJ2-7 11 TRBV7-9 once CASSFLSEQYF TGTGCCAGCAGCTTTCTCTCCGAGCAGTACTTC